One sample yielded the 28 T cell receptor beta chains listed below, sequenced in a study of spatial heterogeneity in lung cancer. Regarding the study as a whole: Tumoral mutation counts were tracked by counts of expanded intratumoral alpha and beta TCRs.

Each CDR3 protein gets one entry after TCRdb re-called the 5' RACE reads with MiXCR. The sample includes under 20,000 distinct CDR3 sequences, approximately 6.3% of them seen just once. These receptors' antigens are unknown. Time point noted: sample taken at primary tumor resection. The material sequenced was lung tumor tissue, taken at surgery. All receptors come from a male donor with early-stage non-small cell lung cancer.

This clonotype qualifies as medium-sized. The rearrangement links TRBV5-1 to TRBJ2-7, with D tentatively TRBD1 or TRBD2 (6 bases each). The germline V gene has CDR1 SGHRS and CDR2 YFSETQ. The V end lost 0 bases, the J end lost 1 base, and 14 bases lay between the germline ends. The CDR3 has 16 residues. The CDR3 is CASSLEGGTGSYEQYF. CDR3 DNA: TGCGCCAGCAGCTTGGAAGGGGGGACGGGATCCTACGAGCAGTACTTC.

The sample holds many counts of this clonotype. The V and J genes are TRBV20-1 and TRBJ2-7; 9 bases fit TRBD2. Unmatched junction bases numbered 5, after V lost 0 bases and J lost 2 bases. CDR3 length equals 15 residues. CDR1 DFQATT and CDR2 SNEGSKA come from the germline V gene (reference sequence). As DNA, the CDR3 is TGCAGTGCTAGAGATCCGGCGGGAGGGACCTACGAGCAGTACTTC. Its protein is CSARDPAGGTYEQYF.

Within the sample, this clonotype is large. This chain uses TRBV6-2 or TRBV6-3 with TRBJ2-5; 7 bases are shared with TRBD2. The CDR3 contains 16 residues. Germline lookup yields CDR1 MNHEY and CDR2 SVGEGT. Trimming removed 4 bases from V and 1 base from J; junction bases left unmatched: 9. The CDR3 region is CASSSLSTSRQETQYF. The CDR3, as DNA: TGTGCCAGCAGTTCCCTCTCGACTAGCCGCCAAGAGACCCAGTACTTC.

Many counts were recorded for this clonotype. The rearrangement uses TRBV5-4 and TRBJ1-6; 8 bases line up with TRBD1. The germline CDR1 and CDR2 sequences are SGHNT and YYREEE (reference sequence). CDR3 length: 14 amino acids. Germline trimming cut 4 bases from V and 8 bases from J; bases unmatched to any gene: 5. CDR3 DNA sequence: TGTGCCAGCAGCATACAGGGGGTTTATTCACCCCTCCACTTT. This gives the protein CASSIQGVYSPLHF.

The CDR3 loop is CSVEDTGNYEQYF. The CDR3 nucleotides are TGCAGCGTTGAAGATACAGGGAACTACGAGCAGTACTTC. The V call is TRBV29-1, the J call TRBJ2-7; D might be TRBD1 (6 bases). CDR1 and CDR2 (germline): SQVTM, ANQGSEA. The V gene lost 0 bases and the J gene lost 3 bases, with 9 bases spanning the gap. The CDR3 runs to 13 residues.

This clonotype was counted ten times or more. This chain connects TRBV5-6 to TRBJ2-1; 9 nucleotides line up with TRBD1. V was clipped by 4 bases and J by 2 bases; unmatched bases: 4. The CDR3 length is 15 residues. Looked up from germline, CDR1 is SGHDT and CDR2 is YYEEEE. DNA of the CDR3: TGTGCCAGCAGCCTGCGGGACAGGGCCTACAATGAGCAGTTCTTC. Its translation is CASSLRDRAYNEQFF.

This clonotype was counted ten times or more. J is TRBJ2-7 and V is TRBV9, with 12 nucleotides matching TRBD1. This CDR3 spans 15 amino acids. The trim removed 3 bases at V and 9 bases at J, leaving 10 bases unmatched. Germline CDR1 SGDLS, CDR2 YYNGEE. The CDR3: CASSAGTGGFLGQYF. The DNA for the CDR3 is TGTGCCAGCAGCGCCGGGACAGGGGGCTTCCTCGGGCAGTACTTC.

This clonotype was counted many times. This sequence joins TRBV5-1 and TRBJ2-1; perhaps TRBD2 as D (5 bases). The CDR3 is made up of 15 amino acids. The germline V and J ends were trimmed by 3 bases and 4 bases, with 14 bases remaining between them. Per the germline V gene, CDR1 is SGHRS and CDR2 is YFSETQ. The CDR3 DNA reads TGCGCCAGCAGCTCCGAGGGTCGGCAGTACAATGAGCAGTTCTTC. Translating it yields CASSSEGRQYNEQFF.

This clonotype was counted many times. The chain uses TRBV12-3 or TRBV12-4 and TRBJ1-2, with D possibly TRBD1 on 5 matching bases. The V end lost 6 bases, the J end lost 4 bases, and 18 bases lay between the germline ends. The CDR3 contains 15 residues. CDR3 nucleotide sequence: TGTGCCAGCAGGGCTACAGGCGCCGAGTCCTATGGCTACACCTTC. Protein: CASRATGAESYGYTF.

This clonotype showed up many times. CDR3: CSVGRGQSSYNEQFF. CDR3 nucleotides: TGCAGCGTCGGCAGGGGCCAGAGCTCCTACAATGAGCAGTTCTTC. The V gene is TRBV29-1, the J gene TRBJ2-1; a possible D gene is TRBD1 (6 bases). V shed 6 bases and J shed 0 bases, with 15 bases lying between them. The CDR3 is 15 residues long. CDR1 SQVTM and CDR2 ANQGSEA come from the germline V gene.

This clonotype was seen only a few times. The V gene is TRBV5-6, the J gene TRBJ2-7; 8 nucleotides line up with TRBD1. V lost 3 bases and J lost 1; bases outside the gene matches: 3. This CDR3 contains 14 residues. Germline V CDR1 and CDR2: SGHDT, YYEEEE. The CDR3 here is CASSWTGSSYEQYF. CDR3 DNA sequence: TGTGCCAGCAGCTGGACAGGGTCTTCCTACGAGCAGTACTTC.

This clonotype showed up many times. This CDR3 is CSARTATSGVTEAFF. DNA of the CDR3: TGCAGTGCTAGAACTGCGACAAGTGGGGTGACTGAAGCTTTCTTT. The J gene is TRBJ1-1, the V gene TRBV20-1; D is ambiguous. From germline, CDR1 is DFQATT and CDR2 SNEGSKA (reference sequence). The CDR3 runs 15 residues. Trimming removed 2 bases at V and 5 bases at J, with 18 bases between.

This clonotype was found many times. J is TRBJ2-1 and V is TRBV7-2; 10 bases are shared with TRBD2. The CDR3 has 19 amino acids. Germline CDR1 reads SGHTA; CDR2 reads FQGNSA. V lost 2 bases to trimming and J lost 3 bases; unmatched junction nucleotides: 13. CDR3 nucleotides: TGTGCCAGCAGCTTACAGGCGCCGGTAGCGGGAGGATTCTACAATGAGCAGTTCTTC. It encodes CASSLQAPVAGGFYNEQFF.

In this sample, this clonotype turned up many times. The V gene is TRBV2, the J gene TRBJ2-1; TRBD2 matches 12 bases. This CDR3 has 18 amino acids. Trimming at V came to 3 bases and at J to 8 bases, leaving 14 bases not matched to a gene. CDR1 and CDR2 (germline): SNHLY, FYNNEI. The CDR3 DNA sequence: TGTGCCAGCAGTGAGGGTCTAGCGGGAGGGCCAGGTTTGGATGAGCAGTTCTTC. Residues: CASSEGLAGGPGLDEQFF.

This clonotype counts as medium-sized. This sequence joins TRBV6-5 and TRBJ1-6; 7 positions match TRBD1. The CDR3 is 15 amino acids. V gave up 6 bases and J gave up 8 bases; unmatched junction bases: 10. Germline V CDR1 and CDR2: MNHEY, SVGAGI. The CDR3 here is CASRVTKQGHSPLHF. The CDR3 nucleotides read TGTGCCAGCAGAGTTACGAAACAGGGGCATTCACCCCTCCACTTT.

This clonotype showed up many times. The chain recombines TRBV7-2 with TRBJ2-3, with a weak D call TRBD2 (5 bases). Trimming stripped 11 bases from V and 2 bases from J, with 14 bases between. Looked up from germline, CDR1 is SGHTA and CDR2 is FQGNSA. This CDR3 contains 13 residues. This CDR3 is CAVGGYHTDTQYF. CDR3 sequence (DNA): TGTGCCGTAGGAGGCTACCACACAGATACGCAGTATTTT.

By its share, this clonotype is large. The chain employs TRBV20-1 and TRBJ2-1, with D unresolved. The CDR3 is 11 residues long. CDR1 is DFQATT and CDR2 is SNEGSKA in the germline V gene (reference sequence). V was cut by 6 bases and J by 12 bases, with 15 bases left in between. The CDR3 here is CSAPFGPLQFF. The CDR3 DNA reads as TGCAGTGCCCCTTTTGGGCCTCTGCAGTTCTTC.

This clonotype was found many times. The V and J genes are TRBV11-2 and TRBJ2-3; 8 nucleotides match TRBD1. Looked up from germline, CDR1 is SGHAT and CDR2 is FQNNGV. The J segment lost 6 bases and the V segment lost 6 bases, leaving 17 bases of the junction unmatched. This CDR3 region has 17 residues. The CDR3 protein is CASSFGGTGSVGDTQYF. CDR3 bases: TGTGCCAGCAGTTTTGGCGGGACAGGCTCAGTCGGGGATACGCAGTATTTT.

This clonotype was counted between two and nine times. The V call is TRBV20-1, the J call TRBJ2-7, with D possibly matching TRBD2 (5 bases). CDR3 size: 11 residues. Germline CDR1 and CDR2: DFQATT and SNEGSKA (reference sequence). V dropped 7 bases and J dropped 1 base, with 8 bases sitting between them. The CDR3: CSGGPSYEQYF. Here the CDR3 DNA reads TGCAGTGGAGGGCCTTCCTACGAGCAGTACTTC.

In its sample, this clonotype ranks as large. The chain uses TRBV27 and TRBJ1-6; D is ambiguous. Germline V gene lookup returns CDR1 MNHEY and CDR2 SMNVEV (reference sequence). This CDR3 comprises 18 residues. The V end was cut by 6 bases, the J end by 0 bases, with 18 bases between. CDR3 sequence (DNA): TGTGCCAGCAGCGGCCTTAGAGGCGGAAGCTCCTATAATTCACCCCTCCACTTT. Its protein is CASSGLRGGSSYNSPLHF.

Many counts were recorded for this clonotype. This chain uses TRBV27 with TRBJ2-1; a weak D match, TRBD2 (5 bases). Per the germline V gene, CDR1 is MNHEY and CDR2 is SMNVEV (reference sequence). CDR3 length: 14 residues. V shed 5 bases and J shed 6 bases, with 14 bases lying between them. The CDR3 region has the DNA TGTGCCAGCAGTCGGCCGGGAAAGAGCAATGAGCAGTTCTTC. Its protein product is CASSRPGKSNEQFF.

In its sample, this clonotype was seen many times. The chain couples TRBV4-1 to TRBJ1-2, with TRBD1 matching 8 bases. The CDR3 loop spans 13 amino acids. V dropped 4 bases and J dropped 4; count of bases not matched to a gene: 2. Germline CDR1 reads MGHRA; CDR2 reads YSYEKL. CDR3 amino acids: CASSPDRVYGYTF. Here the CDR3 DNA reads TGCGCCAGCAGCCCGGACAGGGTCTATGGCTACACCTTC.

This clonotype was seen at least ten times. The V and J genes are TRBV6-1 and TRBJ1-2; no firm D call. Germline CDR1 MNHNS, CDR2 SASEGT. The CDR3 sequence is 13 residues long. The V end was cut by 9 bases, the J end by 8 bases, with 19 bases between. The CDR3 loop is CASTTIRTEGYTF. For the CDR3, the DNA is TGTGCCAGTACCACTATACGGACTGAGGGCTACACCTTC.

In this sample, this clonotype turned up many times. DNA for the CDR3: TGCAGTGCTAGGAGACATGCTCCCTATGAAAAACTGTTTTTT. Protein product: CSARRHAPYEKLFF. The chain uses TRBV20-1 and TRBJ1-4; D call uncertain. Germline assignment: CDR1 DFQATT and CDR2 SNEGSKA (reference sequence). Trimming removed 3 bases at V and 6 bases at J, with 14 bases between. This CDR3 contains 14 residues.

This chain connects TRBV3-1 to TRBJ2-2; D unclear. Germline CDR1 and CDR2: LGHDT and YNNKEL (reference sequence). This CDR3 region has 14 residues. V lost 0 bases to trimming and J lost 2 bases, with 4 bases between them. The CDR3 sequence is CASSQDQNTGELFF. The CDR3 nucleotides read TGTGCCAGCAGCCAAGATCAAAACACCGGGGAGCTGTTTTTT.

The J gene is TRBJ1-1, the V gene TRBV3-1, with D hard to call. The germline CDR1 and CDR2 sequences are LGHDT and YNNKEL (reference sequence). Deletions cut 4 bases from V and 2 bases from J, with 8 bases between. This CDR3 contains 13 residues. The chain's CDR3 is CASSPHENTEAFF. In DNA form, the CDR3 reads TGTGCCAGCAGCCCCCACGAAAACACTGAAGCTTTCTTT.

At least ten counts were recorded for this clonotype. The chain employs TRBV28 and TRBJ2-1; D gene unclear. In germline, CDR1 is MDHEN, CDR2 SYDVKM. With 5 bases removed from V and 0 bases from J, the gap between germline ends came to 14 bases. The CDR3 length is 16 residues. The CDR3 reads CASSRLYQDSYNEQFF. DNA for the CDR3: TGTGCCAGCAGTCGCCTCTATCAGGACTCCTACAATGAGCAGTTCTTC.

This clonotype was detected ten times or more. The chain employs TRBV5-6 and TRBJ2-2, with 10 bases that match TRBD1. This CDR3 has 16 residues. V was pared by 3 bases and J by 3 bases, with 5 bases of the junction left unmatched. The germline V gene encodes CDR1 SGHDT and CDR2 YYEEEE. The CDR3 nucleotides are TGTGCCAGCAGCTCCGGACAGGGGGAGGACACCGGGGAGCTGTTTTTT. This sequence encodes CASSSGQGEDTGELFF.